This is a list of T cell receptor beta chains from one sample in a study of blood T cell repertoires in COVID-19. Profiling relied on immunoSEQ multiplex PCR, and the TCRdb table lists in-frame clones only, not all of them. The sample includes 200,000 to 300,000 clones, around four fifths of them seen just once. The sample was peripheral blood. These receptors were collected from a woman aged 55-70 years with active or convalescent COVID-19. Each CDR3 is given with its conserved first and last residue. A D gene is named only where the DNA matches it firmly. Some rows mark clone size as missing; the rest say once, few, many or name a class of expanded clone.

.	TRBJ2-3	.	TRBV5-1	TGCGCCAGCAGCTTGGGACAGTCTAGCACAGATACGCAGTATTTT	CASSLGQSSTDTQYF
.	TRBJ2-3	.	TRBV5-1	TGCGCCAGCAGCTTGTCGGGCGGACAGCGGGGCCTTTCAGATACGCAGTATTTT	CASSLSGGQRGLSDTQYF
TRBD2	TRBJ2-1	.	TRBV7-3	TGTGCCAGCAGCTTAACGGGGACTAGCGGATACAATGAGCAGTTCTTC	CASSLTGTSGYNEQFF
TRBD2	TRBJ2-3	.	TRBV13	TGTGCCAGCAGCTTCAGGACTAGCGGAATCACAGATACGCAGTATTTT	CASSFRTSGITDTQYF
.	TRBJ2-6	.	TRBV15	TGTGCCACCAGCAACACAGGGAACTCTGGGGCCAACGTCCTGACTTTC	CATSNTGNSGANVLTF
.	TRBJ1-5	.	TRBV28	TGTGCCAGCAGTTTGCTTGGGCATCAGCCCCAGCATTTT	CASSLLGHQPQHF
TRBD2	TRBJ2-1	.	TRBV2	TGTGCCAGCAGTTCGACTAGCGGGAGGGCCAATGAGCAGTTCTTC	CASSSTSGRANEQFF
.	TRBJ1-2	once	TRBV7-2	TGTGCCAGCAGCTTACGCTCCGGGACAAGTGTATATGGCTACACCTTC	CASSLRSGTSVYGYTF
TRBD1	TRBJ2-5	.	TRBV5-1	TGCGCCAGCAGCCCTCAGGGGACAGGGGGCGAGACCCAGTACTTC	CASSPQGTGGETQYF
TRBD2	TRBJ2-5	.	TRBV3-1/TRBV3-2	TGTGCCAGCAGCCCCACTAGCGGAAAAGAGACCCAGTACTTC	CASSPTSGKETQYF
.	TRBJ1-4	.	TRBV29-1	TGCAGCGTTTCCGGGGAACCTGAAAAACTGTTTTTT	CSVSGEPEKLFF
.	TRBJ1-6	once	TRBV3-1/TRBV3-2	TGTGCCAGCAGCCAACGAGGCGATAATTCACCCCTCCACTTT	CASSQRGDNSPLHF
TRBD1	TRBJ1-1	.	TRBV3-1/TRBV3-2	TGTGCCAGCAGCCTCTACAGGGGAACTGAAGCTTTCTTT	CASSLYRGTEAFF
TRBD1	TRBJ1-1	.	TRBV3-1/TRBV3-2	TGTGCCAGCAGCCGAAGAGGGACAGGGCACCGCGTCACTGAAGCTTTCTTT	CASSRRGTGHRVTEAFF
TRBD2	TRBJ2-3	.	TRBV2	TGTGCCAGCAGTGAACAAGGACTAGCGGGGTGGGGGGATACGCAGTATTTT	CASSEQGLAGWGDTQYF